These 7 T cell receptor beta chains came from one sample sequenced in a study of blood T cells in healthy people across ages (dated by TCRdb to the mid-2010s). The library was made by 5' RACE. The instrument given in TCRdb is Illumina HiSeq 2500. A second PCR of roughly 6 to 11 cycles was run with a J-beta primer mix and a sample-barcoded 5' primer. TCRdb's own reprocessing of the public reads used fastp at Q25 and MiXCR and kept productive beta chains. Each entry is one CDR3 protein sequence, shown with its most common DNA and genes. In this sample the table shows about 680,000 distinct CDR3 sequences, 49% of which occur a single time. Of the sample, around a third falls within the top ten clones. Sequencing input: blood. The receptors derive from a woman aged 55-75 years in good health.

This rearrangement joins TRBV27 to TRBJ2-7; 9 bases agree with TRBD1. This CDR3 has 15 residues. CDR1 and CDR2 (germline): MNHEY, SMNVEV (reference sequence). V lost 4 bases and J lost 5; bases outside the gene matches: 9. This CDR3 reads CASSSKNRGLNEQYF. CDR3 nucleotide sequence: TGTGCCAGCAGTTCCAAAAACAGGGGGCTCAACGAGCAGTACTTC.

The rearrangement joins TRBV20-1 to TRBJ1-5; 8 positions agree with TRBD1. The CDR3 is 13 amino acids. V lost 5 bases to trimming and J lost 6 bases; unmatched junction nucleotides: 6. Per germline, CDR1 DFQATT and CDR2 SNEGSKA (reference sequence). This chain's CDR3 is CSAVQGGSQPQHF. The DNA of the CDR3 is TGCAGTGCTGTACAGGGGGGAAGTCAGCCCCAGCATTTT.

CDR3 loop: CSARAGPTYEQYF. The CDR3 region has the DNA TGCAGTGCTAGAGCCGGGCCGACTTACGAGCAGTACTTC. J is TRBJ2-7 and V is TRBV20-1; D uncertain. Germline loops: CDR1 DFQATT, CDR2 SNEGSKA (reference sequence). CDR3 length: 13 amino acids. Trimming stripped 1 base from V and 4 bases from J, with 11 bases between.

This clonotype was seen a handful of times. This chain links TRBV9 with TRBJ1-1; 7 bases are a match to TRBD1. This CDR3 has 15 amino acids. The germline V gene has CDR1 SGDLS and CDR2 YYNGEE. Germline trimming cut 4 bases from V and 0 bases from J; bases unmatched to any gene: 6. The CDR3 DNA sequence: TGTGCCAGCAGCTCTCCCGGGACAGTGAACACTGAAGCTTTCTTT. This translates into CASSSPGTVNTEAFF.

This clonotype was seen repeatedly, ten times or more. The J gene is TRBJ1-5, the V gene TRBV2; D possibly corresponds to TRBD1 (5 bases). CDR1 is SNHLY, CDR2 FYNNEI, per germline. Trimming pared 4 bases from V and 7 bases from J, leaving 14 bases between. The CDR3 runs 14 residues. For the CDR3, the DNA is TGTGCCAGCAGTGCTACATTCGGGGGGCAGCCCCAGCATTTT. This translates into CASSATFGGQPQHF.

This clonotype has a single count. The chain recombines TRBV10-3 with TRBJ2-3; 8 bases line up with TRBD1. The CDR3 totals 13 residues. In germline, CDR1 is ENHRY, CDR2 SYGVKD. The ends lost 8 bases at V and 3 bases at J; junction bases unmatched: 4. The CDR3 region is CAIGQGGTDTQYF. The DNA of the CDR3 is TGTGCCATCGGACAGGGTGGTACAGATACGCAGTATTTT.

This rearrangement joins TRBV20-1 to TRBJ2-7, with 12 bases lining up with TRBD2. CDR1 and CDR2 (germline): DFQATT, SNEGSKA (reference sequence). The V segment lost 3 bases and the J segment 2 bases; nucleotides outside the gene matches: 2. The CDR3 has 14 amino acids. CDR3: CSASASGRAYEQYF. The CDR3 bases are TGCAGTGCTAGCGCTAGCGGGAGGGCCTACGAGCAGTACTTC.